This TCR beta chain was recorded in a study of human T cells and chemical hapten exposure. This clonotype was picked up a small number of times. Unseparated into fractions, whole blood served as the source from which total RNA was extracted. Via MiXCR, TCRdb re-called the 5' RACE reads, giving one row per CDR3 protein. Of under 85,000 distinct CDR3 sequences in the sample, roughly 7.7% are singletons; the top ten hold approximately 2.5%. Germline CDR1 MNHEY, CDR2 SVGAGI. The CDR3 is 12 amino acids. V was trimmed by 5 bases and J by 4 bases, leaving 8 bases between them. V gene TRBV6-5 combines with J gene TRBJ1-1; D gene ambiguous. The clonotype originates from a male donor in good health. The CDR3 coding sequence is TGTGCCAGCAGTGGACCTCGCACTGAAGCTTTCTTT. Translated, it gives CASSGPRTEAFF.